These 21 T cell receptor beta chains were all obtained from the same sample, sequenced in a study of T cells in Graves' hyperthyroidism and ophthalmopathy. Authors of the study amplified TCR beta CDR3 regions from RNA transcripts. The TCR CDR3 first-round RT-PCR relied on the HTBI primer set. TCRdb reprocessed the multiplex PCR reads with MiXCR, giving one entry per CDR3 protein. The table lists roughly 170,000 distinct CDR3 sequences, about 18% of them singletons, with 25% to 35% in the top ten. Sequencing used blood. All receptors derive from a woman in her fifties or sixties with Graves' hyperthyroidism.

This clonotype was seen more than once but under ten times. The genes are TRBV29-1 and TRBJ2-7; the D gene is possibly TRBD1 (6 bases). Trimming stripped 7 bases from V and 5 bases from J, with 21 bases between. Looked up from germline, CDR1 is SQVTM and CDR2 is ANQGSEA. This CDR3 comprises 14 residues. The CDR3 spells CSARLQGSLHEQYF. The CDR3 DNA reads TGCAGCGCGAGATTGCAGGGGTCTCTCCACGAGCAGTACTTC.

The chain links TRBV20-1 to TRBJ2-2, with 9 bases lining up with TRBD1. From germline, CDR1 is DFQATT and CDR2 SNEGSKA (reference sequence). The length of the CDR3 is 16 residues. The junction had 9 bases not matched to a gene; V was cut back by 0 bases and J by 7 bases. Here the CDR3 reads CSARDAYRGQNGELFF. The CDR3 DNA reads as TGCAGTGCTAGAGATGCGTACAGGGGGCAAAACGGGGAGCTGTTTTTT.

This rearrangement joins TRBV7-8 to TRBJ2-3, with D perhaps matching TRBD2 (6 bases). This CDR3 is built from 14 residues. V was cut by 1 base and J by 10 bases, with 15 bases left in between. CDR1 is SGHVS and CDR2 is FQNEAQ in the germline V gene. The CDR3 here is CASSLGLVGSAQYF. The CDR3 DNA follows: TGTGCCAGCAGCTTAGGACTAGTTGGGAGTGCGCAGTATTTT.

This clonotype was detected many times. The CDR3 coding sequence is TGTGCCAGCAGCAGGGATCACAGATCGAATGAGCAGTTCTTC. Amino acids: CASSRDHRSNEQFF. The V and J genes are TRBV9 and TRBJ2-1; unclear D gene. This CDR3 contains 14 residues. Germline lookup yields CDR1 SGDLS and CDR2 YYNGEE. Trimming left V 4 bases short and J 7 bases short, with 15 bases between.

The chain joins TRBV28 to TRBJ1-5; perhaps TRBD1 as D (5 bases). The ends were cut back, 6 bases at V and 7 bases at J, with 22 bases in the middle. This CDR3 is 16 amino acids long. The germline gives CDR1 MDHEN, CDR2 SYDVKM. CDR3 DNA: TGTGCCAGCAGCCCGAAGGGGAGGGTGGTAGGGCAGCCCCAGCATTTT. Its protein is CASSPKGRVVGQPQHF.

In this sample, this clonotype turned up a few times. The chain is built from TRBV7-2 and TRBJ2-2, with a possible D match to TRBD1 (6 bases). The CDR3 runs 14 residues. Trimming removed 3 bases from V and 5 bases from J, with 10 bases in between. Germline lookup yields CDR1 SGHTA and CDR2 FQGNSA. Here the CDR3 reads CASSFLQGTGELFF. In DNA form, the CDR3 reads TGTGCCAGCAGCTTCCTACAGGGAACCGGGGAGCTGTTTTTT.

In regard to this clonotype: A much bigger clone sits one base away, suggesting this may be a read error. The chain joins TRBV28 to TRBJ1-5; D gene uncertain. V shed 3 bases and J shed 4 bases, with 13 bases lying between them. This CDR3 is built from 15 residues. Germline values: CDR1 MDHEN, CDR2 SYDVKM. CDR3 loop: CASSFRWVGNQPQHF. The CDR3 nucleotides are TGTGCCAGCAGTTTTAGGTGGGTAGGGAATCAGCCCCAGCATTTT.

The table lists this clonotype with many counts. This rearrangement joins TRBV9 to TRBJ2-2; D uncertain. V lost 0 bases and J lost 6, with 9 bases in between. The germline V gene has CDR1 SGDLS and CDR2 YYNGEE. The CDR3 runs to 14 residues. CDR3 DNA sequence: TGTGCCAGCAGCGTAGTAGGGTCCGCCGGGGAGCTGTTTTTT. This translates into CASSVVGSAGELFF.

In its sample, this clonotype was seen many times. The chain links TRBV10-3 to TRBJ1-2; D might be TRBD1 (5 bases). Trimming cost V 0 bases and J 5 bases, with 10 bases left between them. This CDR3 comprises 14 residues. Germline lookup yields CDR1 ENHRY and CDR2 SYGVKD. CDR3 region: CAISESAGIYGYTF. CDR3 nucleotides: TGTGCCATCAGTGAGTCGGCAGGGATATATGGCTACACCTTC.

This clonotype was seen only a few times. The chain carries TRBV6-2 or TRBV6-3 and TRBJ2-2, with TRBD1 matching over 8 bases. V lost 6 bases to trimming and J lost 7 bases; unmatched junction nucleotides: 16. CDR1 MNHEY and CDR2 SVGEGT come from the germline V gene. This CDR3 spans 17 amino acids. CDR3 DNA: TGTGCCAGCAGCACAACTAGGACAGGGCCGCCCAGCGGGGAGCTGTTTTTT. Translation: CASSTTRTGPPSGELFF.

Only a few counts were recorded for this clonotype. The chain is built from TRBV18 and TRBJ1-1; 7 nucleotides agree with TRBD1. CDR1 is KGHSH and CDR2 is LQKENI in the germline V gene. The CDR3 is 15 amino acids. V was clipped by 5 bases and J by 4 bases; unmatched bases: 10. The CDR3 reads CASSSRTGRGTEAFF. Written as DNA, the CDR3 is TGTGCCAGCTCATCCCGGACAGGAAGGGGCACTGAAGCTTTCTTT.

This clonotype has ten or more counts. The CDR3 region has the DNA TGTGCCAGCAGTGAATTGGGACAGACTCTTCAAGAGACCCAGTACTTC. Its translation is CASSELGQTLQETQYF. V is TRBV6-1 and J is TRBJ2-5; 7 bases match TRBD1. The CDR3 contains 16 residues. The germline CDR1 and CDR2 sequences are MNHNS and SASEGT. J lost 2 bases, V lost 2 bases, and 8 bases had no gene match.

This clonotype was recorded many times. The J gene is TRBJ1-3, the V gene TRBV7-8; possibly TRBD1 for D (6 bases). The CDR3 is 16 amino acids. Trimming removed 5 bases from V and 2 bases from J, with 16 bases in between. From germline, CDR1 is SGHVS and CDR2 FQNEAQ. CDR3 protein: CASSPYREGTGNTIYF. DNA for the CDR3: TGTGCCAGCAGCCCTTACAGGGAAGGGACTGGAAACACCATATATTTT.

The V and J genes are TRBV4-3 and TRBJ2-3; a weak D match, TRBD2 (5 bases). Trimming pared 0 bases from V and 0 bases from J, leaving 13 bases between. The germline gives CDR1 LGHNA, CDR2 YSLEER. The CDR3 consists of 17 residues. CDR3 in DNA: TGCGCCAGCAGCCAAGATCTGGGAGTCACTAGCACAGATACGCAGTATTTT. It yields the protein CASSQDLGVTSTDTQYF.

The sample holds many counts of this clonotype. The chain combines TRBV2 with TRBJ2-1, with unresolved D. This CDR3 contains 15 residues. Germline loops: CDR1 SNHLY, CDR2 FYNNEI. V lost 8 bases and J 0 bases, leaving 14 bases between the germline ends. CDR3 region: CASQPTTSSYNEQFF. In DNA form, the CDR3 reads TGTGCCAGCCAACCCACTACGAGCTCCTACAATGAGCAGTTCTTC. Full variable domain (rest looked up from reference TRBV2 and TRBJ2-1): EPEVTQTPSHQVTQMGQEVILRCVPISNHLYFYWYRQILGQKVEFLVSFYNNEISEKSEIFDDQFSVERPDGSNFTLKIRSTKLEDSAMYFCASQPTTSSYNEQFFGPGTRLTVL.

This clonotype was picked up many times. The CDR3 nucleotides read TGTGCCAGTAGGGATTCCGGGACCCGGGTGCGGCAGCCCCAGCATTTT. This sequence encodes CASRDSGTRVRQPQHF. The gene calls are TRBV19 and TRBJ1-5; the D gene is possibly TRBD1 (5 bases). This CDR3 spans 16 amino acids. Trimming stripped 6 bases from V and 7 bases from J, with 22 bases between. Germline lookup yields CDR1 LNHDA and CDR2 SQIVND (reference sequence).

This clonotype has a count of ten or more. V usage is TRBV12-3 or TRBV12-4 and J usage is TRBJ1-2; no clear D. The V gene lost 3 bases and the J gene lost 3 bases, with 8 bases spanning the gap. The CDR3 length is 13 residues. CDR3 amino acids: CASSFQAYYGYTF. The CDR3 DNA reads TGTGCCAGCAGTTTCCAGGCCTACTATGGCTACACCTTC.

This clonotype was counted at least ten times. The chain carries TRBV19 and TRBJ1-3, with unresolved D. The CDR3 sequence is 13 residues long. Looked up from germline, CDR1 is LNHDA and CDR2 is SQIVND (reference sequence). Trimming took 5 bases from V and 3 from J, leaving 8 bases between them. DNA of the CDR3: TGTGCCAGTAGTGAGGCGGATGGAAACACCATATATTTT. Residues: CASSEADGNTIYF.

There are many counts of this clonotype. The CDR3 loop reads CASSLTSGSNEQFF. The CDR3 nucleotides are TGTGCCAGCAGTTTAACGTCCGGGAGCAATGAGCAGTTCTTC. The chain couples TRBV27 to TRBJ2-1; D might be TRBD2 (6 bases). The CDR3 sequence is 14 residues long. Germline values: CDR1 MNHEY, CDR2 SMNVEV (reference sequence). V was pared by 2 bases and J by 6 bases, with 11 bases between.

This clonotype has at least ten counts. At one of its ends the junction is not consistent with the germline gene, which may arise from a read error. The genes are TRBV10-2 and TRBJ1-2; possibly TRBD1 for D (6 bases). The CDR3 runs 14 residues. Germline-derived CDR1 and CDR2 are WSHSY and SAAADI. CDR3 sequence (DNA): TGCGTCAGCAGTGAGGGCAGGGGAGGCTATGGCTACACCTTC. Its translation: CVSSEGRGGYGYTF.

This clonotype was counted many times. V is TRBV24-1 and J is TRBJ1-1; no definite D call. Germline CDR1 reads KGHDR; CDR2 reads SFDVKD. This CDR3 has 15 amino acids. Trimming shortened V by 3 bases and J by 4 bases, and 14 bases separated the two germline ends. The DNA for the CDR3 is TGTGCCACCAGTGATCCCCGTACTCGGAGCACTGAAGCTTTCTTT. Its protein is CATSDPRTRSTEAFF.